These 19 T cell receptor beta chains came from one sample sequenced in a study of cytomegalovirus exposure and HLA in healthy donors. PCR amplification relied on 60 Vbeta primers (plus 13 Jbeta primers). Measured with immunoSEQ multiplex PCR; TCRdb has only the in-frame clones, and not every one. The table includes roughly 230,000 clones, more than 75% detected once. The source material was PBMCs. The origin of the receptors is a girl aged 2-10 years in good health and CMV-seronegative.

A single count supports this clone. The J gene is TRBJ2-7, the V gene TRBV11-3; 14 bases are a match to TRBD2. Germline loops: CDR1 SGHNT, CDR2 YENEEA. Trimming took 0 bases from V and 6 from J; bases not matched to a gene: 1. This CDR3 is 15 amino acids long. CDR3 in DNA: TGTGCCAGCAGCTTAGAAGGGACTAGCGGGAGCGAGCAGTACTTC. It encodes CASSLEGTSGSEQYF. Looking up the rest from reference TRBV11-3 and TRBJ2-7 gives the full variable domain: EAGVVQSPRYKIIEKKQPVAFWCNPISGHNTLYWYLQNLGQGPELLIRYENEEAVDDSQLPKDRFSAERLKGVDSTLKIQPAELGDSAVYLCASSLEGTSGSEQYFGPGTRLTVT.

CDR3 residues: CASSYRDLQETQYF. CDR3 bases: TGTGCCAGCAGTTACAGAGACTTACAAGAGACCCAGTACTTC. The chain is built from TRBV6-5 and TRBJ2-5; no clear D. Trimming shortened V by 2 bases and J by 2 bases, and 9 bases separated the two germline ends. Germline lookup yields CDR1 MNHEY and CDR2 SVGAGI. This CDR3 contains 14 residues.

The chain recombines TRBV28 with TRBJ2-1, with TRBD2 as a possible D gene (6 bases). Germline loops: CDR1 MDHEN, CDR2 SYDVKM. The CDR3 length is 13 residues. The germline V and J ends were trimmed by 6 bases and 2 bases, with 8 bases remaining between them. DNA of the CDR3: TGTGCCAGCAGGCGGACTACCTACAATGAGCAGTTCTTC. Its translation is CASRRTTYNEQFF.

The rearrangement uses TRBV5-1 and TRBJ2-1; 7 bases are a match to TRBD2. J lost 2 bases, V lost 4 bases, and 6 bases had no gene match. Germline V gene data show CDR1 as SGHRS and CDR2 as YFSETQ. This CDR3 region has 15 residues. CDR3 DNA: TGCGCCAGCAGCGGTGGGAGGGCCCCCTACAATGAGCAGTTCTTC. Translated: CASSGGRAPYNEQFF.

The chain has TRBV19 and TRBJ1-5; tentatively, D is TRBD1 (6 bases). Germline assignment: CDR1 LNHDA and CDR2 SQIVND (reference sequence). V was cut by 2 bases and J by 2 bases, with 10 bases left in between. This CDR3 is built from 15 residues. The CDR3 DNA is TGTGCCAGTAGTATAACAGGGTTCGGCAATCAGCCCCAGCATTTT. Its translation: CASSITGFGNQPQHF.

The chain links TRBV5-1 to TRBJ2-3, with D hard to call. There are 13 residues in the CDR3. Deletions cut 2 bases from V and 5 bases from J, with 9 bases between. The germline CDR1 and CDR2 sequences are SGHRS and YFSETQ. The CDR3 spells CASSFITRDTQYF. The CDR3 DNA is TGCGCCAGCAGCTTTATTACTCGAGATACGCAGTATTTT.

The chain is built from TRBV15 and TRBJ1-2; no clear D. With 1 base removed from V and 2 bases from J, the gap between germline ends came to 5 bases. From germline, CDR1 is LNHNV and CDR2 YYDKDF (reference sequence). This CDR3 contains 13 residues. CDR3 region: CATSRAQNYGYTF. The CDR3 coding sequence is TGTGCCACCAGCAGAGCCCAGAACTATGGCTACACCTTC. Based on the CDR3 plus reference TRBV15 and TRBJ1-2, the full variable domain is DAMVIQNPRYQVTQFGKPVTLSCSQTLNHNVMYWYQQKSSQAPKLLFHYYDKDFNNEADTPDNFQSRRPNTSFCFLDIRSPGLGDTAMYLCATSRAQNYGYTFGSGTRLTVV.

The J gene is TRBJ1-1, the V gene TRBV5-4, with 9 bases matching TRBD1. CDR3 size: 14 residues. Per the germline V gene, CDR1 is SGHNT and CDR2 is YYREEE (reference sequence). V shed 2 bases, J shed 7 bases, and the junction held 6 bases outside the gene matches. The CDR3 DNA reads TGTGCCAGCAGCTTCAGGGACAGGGACAGTGAAGCTTTCTTT. Amino acids: CASSFRDRDSEAFF.

The chain recombines TRBV5-4 with TRBJ1-6, with 8 positions matching TRBD1. After removal of 1 base from V and 7 bases from J, the junction contained 1 base not matched to a gene. Germline V gene data show CDR1 as SGHNT and CDR2 as YYREEE (reference sequence). This CDR3 region has 14 residues. The CDR3 DNA sequence: TGTGCCAGCAGCTTGACAGGGGGGAATTCACCCCTCCACTTT. This encodes CASSLTGGNSPLHF.

The chain joins TRBV7-2 to TRBJ2-1; 8 bases fit TRBD1. Germline V lookup: CDR1 SGHTA, CDR2 FQGNSA. The CDR3 is 15 amino acids. Trimming cost V 5 bases and J 2 bases; bases outside gene matches: 5. CDR3: CASSTTGGPYNEQFF. The CDR3 nucleotides are TGTGCCAGCAGCACTACAGGGGGTCCCTACAATGAGCAGTTCTTC.

The chain uses TRBV7-9 and TRBJ1-1, with D hard to call. With 6 bases removed from V and 4 bases from J, the gap between germline ends came to 18 bases. This CDR3 has 15 residues. The germline V gene encodes CDR1 SEHNR and CDR2 FQNEAQ (reference sequence). CDR3 region: CASSSYLGSFTEAFF. Written as DNA, the CDR3 is TGTGCCAGCAGTTCATACCTCGGTAGTTTCACTGAAGCTTTCTTT.

The chain has TRBV2 and TRBJ2-3, with TRBD2 matching over 9 bases. J was trimmed by 7 bases and V by 3 bases; bases with no gene match: 8. CDR1 is SNHLY, CDR2 FYNNEI, per germline. CDR3 size: 15 residues. The CDR3 protein is CASSDRLAGSHTQYF. DNA of the CDR3: TGTGCCAGCAGTGATAGGCTAGCGGGGAGTCATACGCAGTATTTT.

V is TRBV30 and J is TRBJ1-2; 7 nucleotides agree with TRBD1. V trimming: 0 bases; J trimming: 8 bases; junction bases outside the gene matches: 15. From germline, CDR1 is GTSNPN and CDR2 SVGIG (reference sequence). The CDR3 extends over 16 amino acids. The CDR3 region is CAWSVLLRQGDKGYTF. DNA of the CDR3: TGTGCCTGGAGTGTACTGTTGAGACAGGGCGATAAAGGCTACACCTTC.

The CDR3 reads CASSQLVTGHFEQYF. Written as DNA, the CDR3 is TGTGCCAGCAGCCAGCTCGTCACAGGCCACTTCGAGCAGTACTTC. The genes are TRBV4-2 and TRBJ2-7; possible D gene TRBD1, 5 bases. The CDR3 length is 15 residues. Germline CDR1 reads LGHNA; CDR2 reads YNFKEQ. V was shortened by 3 bases and J by 6 bases, with 18 bases between the two germline ends.

The rearrangement joins TRBV11-3 to TRBJ2-1, with TRBD2 matching 9 bases. The V gene's germline CDR1 is SGHNT and CDR2 YENEEA. There are 18 residues in the CDR3. V was pared by 6 bases and J by 1 base, with 13 bases of the junction left unmatched. Here the CDR3 reads CASSPGTSKAPSYNEQFF. For the CDR3, the DNA is TGTGCCAGCAGTCCCGGGACTAGCAAAGCCCCTTCCTACAATGAGCAGTTCTTC.

The chain employs TRBV10-1 and TRBJ2-2; TRBD2 might be the D (6 bases). The CDR3 totals 13 residues. Trimming took 7 bases from V and 4 from J, leaving 10 bases between them. Germline V gene sequence: CDR1 WNHNN, CDR2 SYGVQD (reference sequence). CDR3 region: CASNVGGTGELFF. DNA for the CDR3: TGCGCCAGCAATGTGGGGGGCACCGGGGAGCTGTTTTTT.

The chain uses TRBV11-2 and TRBJ1-5; 7 bases agree with TRBD1. The germline CDR1 and CDR2 sequences are SGHAT and FQNNGV. With 1 base clipped from V and 5 bases from J, the junction kept 2 bases outside the gene matches. The CDR3 is 14 residues long. The CDR3 loop reads CASSLATGHQPQHF. In DNA form, the CDR3 reads TGTGCCAGCAGCTTAGCGACAGGGCATCAGCCCCAGCATTTT.

J is TRBJ2-1 and V is TRBV5-1; D ambiguous. CDR1 and CDR2 (germline): SGHRS, YFSETQ. There are 11 residues in the CDR3. V dropped 0 bases and J dropped 8 bases, with 3 bases sitting between them. Here the CDR3 reads CASSLDYEQFF. CDR3 DNA: TGCGCCAGCAGCTTGGACTATGAGCAGTTCTTC.

J is TRBJ2-1 and V is TRBV27; 13 bases match TRBD2. The CDR3 contains 17 residues. With V trimmed by 6 bases and J by 8 bases, 13 bases remained unmatched. Germline V gene lookup returns CDR1 MNHEY and CDR2 SMNVEV (reference sequence). The CDR3 DNA is TGTGCCAGCAGCCAAGAGAGAGGGACTAGCGGGGTCTATGAGCAGTTCTTC. It yields the protein CASSQERGTSGVYEQFF.